This T cell receptor beta chain came from a study of Ad26.COV2.S vaccination and SARS-CoV-2 variants. The overall study: The authors gave Ad26.COV2.S intramuscularly, either once or twice 56 days apart. General study results and limits: Measures of TCR breadth and depth may have fallen short of total T cell responses. Post-vaccination spike-specific CD8+ and CD4+ T cell responses reportedly had substantial breadth.

This clone was seen just once. Its antigen remains unknown. The V and J ends lost 2 bases and 13 bases respectively, with 15 bases between them. Germline V CDR1 and CDR2: MNHEY, SMNVEV (reference sequence). CDR3 length: 13 amino acids. The treatment: roughly 20 received Ad26.COV2.S at low or high dose, single or two shots; roughly 5 received placebo; per-sample allocation not given. Day 63 following the first vaccine or placebo injection was when the samples were taken. Repertoires were generated with immunoSEQ multiplex PCR, while TCRdb's copy carries only in-frame clones and drops some. The sample holds roughly 330,000 clones, roughly 90% seen once.

The rearrangement joins TRBV27 to TRBJ2-1; D possibly uses TRBD1 or TRBD2 (5 bases each). The TCR sequence derives from a person aged 18 to 65 who received the Ad26.COV2.S COVID-19 vaccine or a placebo. The material sequenced was peripheral blood, taken in a trial of Ad26.COV2.S vaccine versus placebo. The CDR3 loop reads CASSLGTQGNQFF. CDR3 DNA sequence: TGTGCCAGCAGTTTAGGGACCCAGGGAAACCAGTTCTTC.